The clone carrying this TCR beta chain was counted at least ten times. The antigen is undetermined. TCR beta CDR3 regions were amplified from RNA transcripts. HTBI primers were used in a first-round RT-PCR, which preceded a second-round multiplex PCR. TCRdb independently ran MiXCR on the multiplex PCR reads; one entry per CDR3 protein. There are 300,000 to 350,000 distinct CDR3 sequences in the sample; about a sixth occur only once, and roughly an eighth lies in the top ten. This entry is derived from a study of Graves' ophthalmopathy and Graves' hyperthyroidism. Study summary: Investigators collected peripheral blood at initial diagnosis, before any treatment was given. General study findings and limits: Classification of ophthalmopathy versus stable hyperthyroidism by a 13-signature model yielded 85% to 90% sensitivity and just under 84% specificity.

Ophthalmopathy donors' eye disease showed moderate-to-severe activity, CAS of at least 3, NOSPECS of at least 4 and duration under 3 months. Excluded: other autoimmune disease, uncontrolled infection, pregnancy or lactation. This CDR3 comprises 14 residues. CDR1 is MDHEN and CDR2 is SYDVKM in the germline V gene. Trimming removed 3 bases at V and 5 bases at J, with 13 bases between. The chain employs TRBV28 and TRBJ1-1; D is perhaps TRBD1 (5 bases). The sequenced sample was peripheral blood. The source of this sequence is an adult man with Graves' ophthalmopathy. The CDR3: CASSFGGSGTEAFF. CDR3 coding DNA: TGTGCCAGCAGTTTTGGGGGGAGTGGTACTGAAGCTTTCTTT.